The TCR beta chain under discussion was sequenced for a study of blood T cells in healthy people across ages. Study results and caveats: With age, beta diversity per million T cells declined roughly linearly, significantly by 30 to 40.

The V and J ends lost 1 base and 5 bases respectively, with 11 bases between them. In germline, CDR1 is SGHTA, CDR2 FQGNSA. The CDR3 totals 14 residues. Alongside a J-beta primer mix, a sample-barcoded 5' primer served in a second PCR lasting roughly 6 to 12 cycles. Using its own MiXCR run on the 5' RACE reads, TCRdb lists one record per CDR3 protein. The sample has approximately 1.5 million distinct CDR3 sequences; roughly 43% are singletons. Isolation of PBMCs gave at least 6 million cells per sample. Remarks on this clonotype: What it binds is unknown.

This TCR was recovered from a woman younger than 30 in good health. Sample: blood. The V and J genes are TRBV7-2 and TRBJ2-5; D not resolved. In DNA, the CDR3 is TGTGCCAGCAGCTTAGGAGCGCAACGGGAGACCCAGTACTTC. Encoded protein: CASSLGAQRETQYF. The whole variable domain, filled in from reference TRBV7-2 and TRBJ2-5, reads GAGVSQSPSNKVTEKGKDVELRCDPISGHTALYWYRQSLGQGLEFLIYFQGNSAPDKSGLPSDRFSAERTGGSVSTLTIQRTQQEDSAVYLCASSLGAQRETQYFGPGTRLLVL.